This passage covers 17 T cell receptor beta chains from one sample sequenced in a study of blood T cell repertoires in COVID-19. Assay: immunoSEQ multiplex PCR; the TCRdb copy retains only in-frame clones and omits some. The table lists 50,000 to 75,000 clones, around 80% of them singletons. The specimen sequenced was peripheral blood. These TCRs come from a man in his 60s with acute or convalescent COVID-19.

This chain links TRBV11-2 with TRBJ2-5, with 10 positions matching TRBD2. Losses at the gene ends were 5 bases for V and 5 bases for J; bases not matched to a gene: 14. The CDR3 spans 17 residues. The germline CDR1 and CDR2 sequences are SGHAT and FQNNGV. CDR3 protein: CASSPHLLAGGFETQYF. The CDR3 DNA is TGTGCCAGCAGCCCGCATCTTTTAGCGGGAGGTTTTGAGACCCAGTACTTC.

The CDR3 DNA follows: TGTGCCAGCAGTCTATCCCTCGAAACAGTACAAGAGACCCAGTACTTC. This translates into CASSLSLETVQETQYF. This chain links TRBV28 with TRBJ2-5; the D is unclear. The CDR3 runs to 16 residues. The ends were cut back, 5 bases at V and 2 bases at J, with 18 bases in the middle. Per the germline V gene, CDR1 is MDHEN and CDR2 is SYDVKM.

V and J are TRBV19 and TRBJ2-2, with TRBD1 identical over 11 bases. The CDR3 extends over 16 amino acids. V was pared by 9 bases and J by 4 bases, with 10 bases of the junction left unmatched. Germline CDR1 LNHDA, CDR2 SQIVND (reference sequence). The CDR3 region has the DNA TGTGCCAGCGACAGGAGGGGACAGGGGGGCACCGGGGAGCTGTTTTTT. It yields the protein CASDRRGQGGTGELFF.

The V call is TRBV7-9, the J call TRBJ2-3; D not resolved. V dropped 5 bases and J dropped 2 bases, with 11 bases sitting between them. Looked up from germline, CDR1 is SEHNR and CDR2 is FQNEAQ (reference sequence). The CDR3 covers 14 residues. The CDR3 DNA reads TGTGCCAGCAGCCCCGTGTCCTCCACAGATACGCAGTATTTT. It is translated as CASSPVSSTDTQYF.

The genes are TRBV7-2 and TRBJ2-7, with 10 bases aligning to TRBD2. Germline CDR1 SGHTA, CDR2 FQGNSA. The trim removed 7 bases at V and 7 bases at J, leaving 16 bases unmatched. CDR3 length equals 16 residues. In DNA form, the CDR3 reads TGTGCCAGCATAGCGGGAGGCCATTTTCCAGGTGGGGAGCAGTACTTC. This codes for CASIAGGHFPGGEQYF.

This clone was picked up one time. The chain is built from TRBV7-6 and TRBJ1-1; the match to TRBD1 covers 9 bases. The CDR3 loop spans 13 amino acids. Germline V gives CDR1 SGHVS, CDR2 FNYEAQ. V dropped 5 bases and J dropped 4; count of bases not matched to a gene: 2. Here the CDR3 DNA reads TGTGCCAGCAGCCCGGGACAGGGCACTGAAGCTTTCTTT. Its translation: CASSPGQGTEAFF.

The chain links TRBV19 to TRBJ2-2; D might be TRBD2 (6 bases). Per the germline V gene, CDR1 is LNHDA and CDR2 is SQIVND (reference sequence). The V end was cut by 8 bases, the J end by 6 bases, with 16 bases between. CDR3 length: 14 residues. CDR3 region: CASGSGGSAGELFF. Written as DNA, the CDR3 is TGTGCCAGTGGATCCGGAGGGAGTGCCGGGGAGCTGTTTTTT.

The chain has TRBV7-6 and TRBJ2-2; tentatively, D is TRBD1 (5 bases). Trimming stripped 8 bases from V and 6 bases from J, with 13 bases between. The length of the CDR3 is 13 residues. Germline V gene lookup returns CDR1 SGHVS and CDR2 FNYEAQ. The CDR3 reads CASSLGVPGELFF. CDR3 sequence (DNA): TGTGCCAGCTCTCTAGGGGTCCCCGGGGAGCTGTTTTTT.

The V gene is TRBV6-1, the J gene TRBJ2-7; 12 nucleotides agree with TRBD2. CDR1 and CDR2 (germline): MNHNS, SASEGT. V trimming: 3 bases; J trimming: 4 bases; junction bases outside the gene matches: 7. This CDR3 contains 16 residues. CDR3 residues: CASSERLAGVSYEQYF. CDR3 DNA sequence: TGTGCCAGCAGTGAGAGACTAGCGGGAGTTTCTTACGAGCAGTACTTC.

The chain joins TRBV7-8 to TRBJ1-1, with D possibly matching TRBD1 (6 bases). Trimming took off 5 bases at V and 1 base at J, with 11 bases between the two ends. The CDR3 loop spans 14 amino acids. CDR1 is SGHVS and CDR2 is FQNEAQ in the germline V gene. The CDR3 loop reads CASSPRGGNTEAFF. CDR3 nucleotides: TGTGCCAGCAGCCCGAGAGGGGGGAACACTGAAGCTTTCTTT.

This rearrangement joins TRBV24-1 to TRBJ2-7; D is undetermined. V was clipped by 5 bases and J by 3 bases, with 10 bases between them. This CDR3 is built from 13 residues. Germline V lookup: CDR1 KGHDR, CDR2 SFDVKD. The CDR3 coding sequence is TGTGCCACCAGTGCTCCCTTCAGCTACGAGCAGTACTTC. Its protein is CATSAPFSYEQYF.

V gene TRBV2 combines with J gene TRBJ2-7; TRBD1 agrees at 10 bases. In germline, CDR1 is SNHLY, CDR2 FYNNEI. V gave up 6 bases and J gave up 7 bases; unmatched junction bases: 6. The CDR3 runs to 13 residues. The CDR3 sequence: CASRVDRGHEQYF. In DNA, the CDR3 is TGTGCCAGCAGAGTAGACAGGGGGCATGAGCAGTACTTC.

V and J are TRBV4-1 and TRBJ2-5, with TRBD1 matching 9 bases. Germline CDR1 and CDR2: MGHRA and YSYEKL. V lost 1 base and J lost 0; bases outside the gene matches: 0. The CDR3 extends over 15 amino acids. The CDR3 reads CASSQGDRDQETQYF. CDR3 sequence (DNA): TGCGCCAGCAGCCAAGGGGACAGGGACCAAGAGACCCAGTACTTC.

The gene calls are TRBV7-9 and TRBJ2-2, with a possible D match to TRBD2 (6 bases). Germline V gives CDR1 SEHNR, CDR2 FQNEAQ (reference sequence). Trimming left V 5 bases short and J 4 bases short, with 14 bases between. The CDR3 spans 15 residues. In DNA, the CDR3 is TGTGCCAGCAGCGTGATTCGGGACTTCACCGGGGAGCTGTTTTTT. Protein product: CASSVIRDFTGELFF.

The J gene is TRBJ2-5, the V gene TRBV7-8; 7 bases line up with TRBD1. This CDR3 comprises 16 residues. In germline, CDR1 is SGHVS, CDR2 FQNEAQ. Trimming cost V 6 bases and J 2 bases; bases outside gene matches: 12. CDR3 in DNA: TGTGCCAGCAGTCTCTGGGGTAGGGGGCAACAAGAGACCCAGTACTTC. Its protein product is CASSLWGRGQQETQYF.

The chain couples TRBV7-2 to TRBJ2-3; no clear D. Germline CDR1 and CDR2: SGHTA and FQGNSA. V lost 1 base, J lost 6 bases, and 17 bases lay in between. The CDR3 covers 16 residues. CDR3 in amino acids: CASSLVGSRSGDTQYF. CDR3 DNA sequence: TGTGCCAGCAGCTTAGTTGGTAGCCGGTCTGGGGATACGCAGTATTTT. The full variable domain, its missing parts supplied by reference TRBV7-2 and TRBJ2-3, is GAGVSQSPSNKVTEKGKDVELRCDPISGHTALYWYRQSLGQGLEFLIYFQGNSAPDKSGLPSDRFSAERTGGSVSTLTIQRTQQEDSAVYLCASSLVGSRSGDTQYFGPGTRLTVL.

The genes are TRBV18 and TRBJ2-1; D unresolved. The CDR3 spans 15 residues. V lost 7 bases, J lost 5 bases, and 18 bases lay in between. Looked up from germline, CDR1 is KGHSH and CDR2 is LQKENI. CDR3 loop: CASFPLLGGHNEQFF. DNA of the CDR3: TGTGCCAGCTTCCCTTTACTCGGTGGGCACAATGAGCAGTTCTTC.